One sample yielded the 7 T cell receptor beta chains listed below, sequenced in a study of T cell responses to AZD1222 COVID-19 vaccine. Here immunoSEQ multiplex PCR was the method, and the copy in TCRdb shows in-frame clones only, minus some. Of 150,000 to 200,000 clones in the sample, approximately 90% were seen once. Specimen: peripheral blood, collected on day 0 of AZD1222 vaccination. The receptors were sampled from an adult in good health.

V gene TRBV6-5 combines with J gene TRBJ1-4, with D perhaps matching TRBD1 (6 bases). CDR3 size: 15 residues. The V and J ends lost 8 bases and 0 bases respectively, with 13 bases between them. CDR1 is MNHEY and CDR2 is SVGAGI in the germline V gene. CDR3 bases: TGTGCCAGCGGGGCAGGGGTTGCAACTAATGAAAAACTGTTTTTT. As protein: CASGAGVATNEKLFF.

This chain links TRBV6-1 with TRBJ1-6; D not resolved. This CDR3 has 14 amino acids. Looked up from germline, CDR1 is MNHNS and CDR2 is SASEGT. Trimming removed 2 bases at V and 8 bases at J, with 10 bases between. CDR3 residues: CASSELLGHSPLHF. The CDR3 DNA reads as TGTGCCAGCAGTGAATTACTTGGGCATTCACCCCTCCACTTT.

CDR3: CASSLTGLGTDTQYF. The CDR3 DNA is TGCGCCAGCAGCTTGACAGGGTTGGGCACAGATACGCAGTATTTT. The gene calls are TRBV5-1 and TRBJ2-3; D might be TRBD1 (6 bases). V dropped 1 base and J dropped 1 base, with 10 bases sitting between them. The CDR3 has 15 amino acids. Germline V CDR1 and CDR2: SGHRS, YFSETQ.

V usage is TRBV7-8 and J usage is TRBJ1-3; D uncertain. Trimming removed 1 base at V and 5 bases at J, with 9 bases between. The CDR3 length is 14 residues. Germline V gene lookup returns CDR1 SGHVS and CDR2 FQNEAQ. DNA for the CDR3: TGTGCCAGCAGCTTAGAGGGTTTTAGAAACACCATATATTTT. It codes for CASSLEGFRNTIYF.

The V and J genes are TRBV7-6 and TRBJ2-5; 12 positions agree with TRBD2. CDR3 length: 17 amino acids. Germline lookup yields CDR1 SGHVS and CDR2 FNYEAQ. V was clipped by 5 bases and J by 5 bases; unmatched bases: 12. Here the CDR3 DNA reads TGTGCCAGCAGCCCAGGGACTAGCGGGTCCTGGCAGGAGACCCAGTACTTC. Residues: CASSPGTSGSWQETQYF.

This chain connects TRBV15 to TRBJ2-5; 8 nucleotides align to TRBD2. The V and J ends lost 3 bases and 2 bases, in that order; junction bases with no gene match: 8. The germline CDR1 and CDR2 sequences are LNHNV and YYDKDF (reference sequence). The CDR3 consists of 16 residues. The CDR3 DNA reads TGTGCCACCAGCAGGCGACTAGCGAACCCACAAGAGACCCAGTACTTC. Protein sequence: CATSRRLANPQETQYF.

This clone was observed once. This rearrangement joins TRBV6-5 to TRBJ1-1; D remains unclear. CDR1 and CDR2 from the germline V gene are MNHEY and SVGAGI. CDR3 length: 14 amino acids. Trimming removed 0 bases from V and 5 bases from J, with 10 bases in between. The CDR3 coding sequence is TGTGCCAGCAGTTACTCTCCCCCGGGGACTGAAGCTTTCTTT. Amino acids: CASSYSPPGTEAFF.